The T cell receptor beta chain described here comes from a study of cytomegalovirus exposure and HLA in healthy donors. Primers included in the PCR were 60 Vbeta and 13 Jbeta primers. Clones were sequenced by immunoSEQ multiplex PCR, and TCRdb holds only the in-frame ones, with some missing. The table has more than 85,000 clones, nearly 80% seen once. Sequencing was done on a sample of PBMCs. This TCR came from a woman aged 25 to 39 in good health and CMV-seronegative.

CDR3 sequence reads: CASSIDSGYEQYF. CDR3 bases: TGTGCCAGTAGTATAGATTCGGGCTACGAGCAGTACTTC. The chain employs TRBV19 and TRBJ2-7; D is unresolved. This CDR3 is 13 amino acids long. The V gene's germline CDR1 is LNHDA and CDR2 SQIVND (reference sequence). Trimming pared 0 bases from V and 3 bases from J, leaving 6 bases between.